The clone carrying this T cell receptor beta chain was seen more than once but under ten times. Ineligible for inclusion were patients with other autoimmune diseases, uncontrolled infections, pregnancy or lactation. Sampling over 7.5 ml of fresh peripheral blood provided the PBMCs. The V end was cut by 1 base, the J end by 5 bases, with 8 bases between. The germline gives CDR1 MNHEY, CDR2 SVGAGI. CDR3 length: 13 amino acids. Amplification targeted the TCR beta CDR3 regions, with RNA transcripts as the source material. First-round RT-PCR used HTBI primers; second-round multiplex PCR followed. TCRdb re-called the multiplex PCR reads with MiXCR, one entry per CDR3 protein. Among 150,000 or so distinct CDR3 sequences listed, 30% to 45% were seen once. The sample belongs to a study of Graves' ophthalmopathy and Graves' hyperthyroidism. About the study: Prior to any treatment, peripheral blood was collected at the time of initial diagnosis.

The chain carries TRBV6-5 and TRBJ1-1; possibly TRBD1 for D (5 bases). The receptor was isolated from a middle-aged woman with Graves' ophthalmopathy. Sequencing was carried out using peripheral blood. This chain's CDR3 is CASSYLEGTEAFF. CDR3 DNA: TGTGCCAGCAGTTACTTAGAGGGGACTGAAGCTTTCTTT.